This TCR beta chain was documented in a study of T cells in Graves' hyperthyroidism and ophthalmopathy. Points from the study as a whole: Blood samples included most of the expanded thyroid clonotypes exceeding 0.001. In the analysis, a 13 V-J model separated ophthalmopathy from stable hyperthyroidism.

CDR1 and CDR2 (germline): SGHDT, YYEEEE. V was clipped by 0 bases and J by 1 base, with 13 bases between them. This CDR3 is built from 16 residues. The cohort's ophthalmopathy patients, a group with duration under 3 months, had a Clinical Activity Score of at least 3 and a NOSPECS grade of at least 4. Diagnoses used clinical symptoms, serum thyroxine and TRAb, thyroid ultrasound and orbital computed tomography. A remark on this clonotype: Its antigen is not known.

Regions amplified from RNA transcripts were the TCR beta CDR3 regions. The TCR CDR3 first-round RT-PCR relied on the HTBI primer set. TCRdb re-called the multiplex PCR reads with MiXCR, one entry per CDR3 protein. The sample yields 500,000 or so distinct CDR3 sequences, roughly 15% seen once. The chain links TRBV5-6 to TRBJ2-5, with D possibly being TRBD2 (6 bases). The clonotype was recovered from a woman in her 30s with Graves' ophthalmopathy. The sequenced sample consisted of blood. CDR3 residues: CASSLVAAKIQETQYF. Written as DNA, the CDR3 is TGTGCCAGCAGCTTGGTAGCGGCCAAGATCCAAGAGACCCAGTACTTC.